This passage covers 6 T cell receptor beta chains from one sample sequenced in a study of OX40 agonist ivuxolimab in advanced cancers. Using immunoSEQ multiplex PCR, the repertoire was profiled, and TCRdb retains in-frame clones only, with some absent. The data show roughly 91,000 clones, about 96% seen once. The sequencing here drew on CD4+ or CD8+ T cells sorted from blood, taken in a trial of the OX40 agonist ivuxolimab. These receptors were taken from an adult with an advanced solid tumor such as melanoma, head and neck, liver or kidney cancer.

The CDR3 DNA sequence: TGTGCCAGCAGCTTGGACGCTTATGTTTACGAGCAGTACTTC. It specifies CASSLDAYVYEQYF. The chain combines TRBV5-5 with TRBJ2-7, with D uncertain. The V and J ends lost 0 bases and 4 bases respectively, with 11 bases between them. Germline CDR1 SGHKS, CDR2 YYEKEE (reference sequence). This CDR3 is built from 14 residues.

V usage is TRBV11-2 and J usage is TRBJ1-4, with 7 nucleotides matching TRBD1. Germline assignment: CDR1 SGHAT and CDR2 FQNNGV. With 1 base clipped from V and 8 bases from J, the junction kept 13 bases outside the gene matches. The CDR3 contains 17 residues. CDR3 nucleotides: TGTGCCAGCAGCTTAGGACAGGGCGGGTTGAGTCAGGAAAAACTGTTTTTT. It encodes CASSLGQGGLSQEKLFF.

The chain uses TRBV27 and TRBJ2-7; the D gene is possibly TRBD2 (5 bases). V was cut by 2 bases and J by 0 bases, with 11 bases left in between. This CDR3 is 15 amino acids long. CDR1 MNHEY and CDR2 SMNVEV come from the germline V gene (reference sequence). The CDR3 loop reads CASSLTFGDSYEQYF. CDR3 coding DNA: TGTGCCAGCAGTTTAACCTTCGGGGACTCCTACGAGCAGTACTTC.

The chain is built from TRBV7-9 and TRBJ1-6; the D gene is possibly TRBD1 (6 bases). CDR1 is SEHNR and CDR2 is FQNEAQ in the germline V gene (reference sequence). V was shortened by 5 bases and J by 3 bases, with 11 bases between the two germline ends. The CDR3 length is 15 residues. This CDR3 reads CASSTRQDYNSPLHF. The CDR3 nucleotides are TGTGCCAGCAGCACCCGACAGGACTATAATTCACCCCTCCACTTT.

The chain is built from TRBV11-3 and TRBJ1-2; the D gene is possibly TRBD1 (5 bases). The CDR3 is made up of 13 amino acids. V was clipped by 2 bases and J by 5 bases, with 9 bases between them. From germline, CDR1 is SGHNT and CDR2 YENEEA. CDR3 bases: TGTGCCAGCAGCTTACCGGGGGGGTATGGCTACACCTTC. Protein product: CASSLPGGYGYTF.

The CDR3 here is CASSWTGGTGELFF. Here the CDR3 DNA reads TGTGCCAGCAGTTGGACAGGGGGCACCGGGGAGCTGTTTTTT. This chain joins TRBV6-4 and TRBJ2-2, with 10 nucleotides matching TRBD1. The length of the CDR3 is 14 residues. Germline CDR1 is MRHNA and CDR2 is SNTAGT. Trimming cost V 5 bases and J 4 bases; bases outside gene matches: 1.